The TCR beta chain under discussion was sequenced for a study of blood T cell repertoires in COVID-19. For the study at large: COVID-19 samples, acute and convalescent, were from the United States, Italy and Spain.

As handled by the study authors: It was from reference gene primer amplification that nucleated cell counts were estimated. Sequencing was performed with immunoSEQ multiplex PCR; in TCRdb, only in-frame clones are kept and a portion is missing. From that table come the V and J calls and clone size; the DNA was used to work out D and trimming. The repertoire consists of 150,000 to 200,000 clones, with roughly 80% occurring once and the leading ten covering about 14%. V was cut by 4 bases and J by 4 bases, with 14 bases left in between. The CDR3 spans 14 residues. The germline gives CDR1 SNHLY, CDR2 FYNNEI.

This TCR was sampled from a woman in her 70s with COVID-19, enrolled during active disease. The genes are TRBV2 and TRBJ2-7; D not resolved. Sequencing used peripheral blood. The CDR3 protein is CASSALVKSYEQYF. DNA for the CDR3: TGTGCCAGCAGTGCTCTAGTGAAGAGTTACGAGCAGTACTTC.